These 7 T cell receptor beta chains were sequenced from one sample in a study of graft-versus-host responses after intestinal transplantation. These TCRs are of unknown antigen specificity. The protocol was immunoSEQ multiplex PCR, while the TCRdb copy is restricted to in-frame clones and leaves out a portion. The sample yields 30,000 to 35,000 clones, roughly four fifths seen once. Sequenced here: unstimulated CD8+ T cells sorted from spleen or lymph node cells, sampled before intestinal transplant. These receptors came from a human donor who received an intestinal transplant.

This clone was counted a few times. This chain joins TRBV29-1 and TRBJ2-7; 10 bases map to TRBD2. Germline V gene data show CDR1 as SQVTM and CDR2 as ANQGSEA. J lost 4 bases, V lost 4 bases, and 1 base had no gene match. The CDR3 spans 12 residues. The CDR3 here is CSVASGSYEQYF. CDR3 nucleotides: TGCAGCGTTGCTAGCGGGAGTTACGAGCAGTACTTC.

V gene TRBV7-2 combines with J gene TRBJ2-7; tentatively, D is TRBD2 (7 bases). Trimming shortened V by 2 bases and J by 5 bases, and 25 bases separated the two germline ends. CDR3 length equals 18 residues. Germline V lookup: CDR1 SGHTA, CDR2 FQGNSA. Here the CDR3 reads CASSLKVNRGASGDEQYF. The CDR3 DNA reads TGTGCCAGCAGCTTAAAGGTAAACCGGGGGGCTTCAGGTGACGAGCAGTACTTC.

The chain employs TRBV6-5 and TRBJ1-5; D is undetermined. V dropped 0 bases and J dropped 6 bases, with 12 bases sitting between them. This CDR3 has 15 residues. Looked up from germline, CDR1 is MNHEY and CDR2 is SVGAGI. CDR3 DNA: TGTGCCAGCAGTTACTCGAAGGAAGGGAGTCAGCCCCAGCATTTT. Translated: CASSYSKEGSQPQHF.

The V gene is TRBV7-9, the J gene TRBJ2-5, with no clear D. This CDR3 is 12 amino acids long. The V end lost 2 bases, the J end lost 4 bases, and 5 bases lay between the germline ends. From germline, CDR1 is SEHNR and CDR2 FQNEAQ (reference sequence). CDR3 protein: CASSLLSETQYF. In nucleotides, the CDR3 is TGTGCCAGCAGCTTACTATCAGAGACCCAGTACTTC.

A note on this clone: One junction end disagrees with the germline gene, perhaps due to a read error. This rearrangement joins TRBV7-6 to TRBJ1-6; a weak D match, TRBD1 (5 bases). The germline V gene encodes CDR1 SGHVS and CDR2 FNYEAQ. The CDR3 loop spans 16 amino acids. CDR3 loop: CASSLAGADDNSPLHF. In DNA, the CDR3 is TGTGCCAGCAGCCTAGCTGGGGCGGATGATAATTCACCCCTCCACTTT. Full variable domain (remainder filled in from reference TRBV7-6 and TRBJ1-6): GAGVSQSPRYKVTKRGQDVALRCDPISGHVSLYWYRQALGQGPEFLTYFNYEAQQDKSGLPNDRFSAERPEGSISTLTIQRTEQRDSAMYRCASSLAGADDNSPLHFGNGTRLTVT.

This clone was observed a single time. The chain employs TRBV4-1 and TRBJ1-5, with D maybe TRBD1 (6 bases). V lost 3 bases and J 6 bases, leaving 18 bases between the germline ends. CDR3 size: 16 residues. The germline V gene has CDR1 MGHRA and CDR2 YSYEKL. The CDR3 spells CASSHAGGAQGQPQHF. DNA of the CDR3: TGCGCCAGCAGCCACGCTGGGGGGGCGCAAGGTCAGCCCCAGCATTTT.

This clone was counted between two and nine times. The genes are TRBV7-9 and TRBJ2-7; TRBD1 matches 7 bases. Trimming cost V 3 bases and J 3 bases; bases outside gene matches: 2. The CDR3 length is 13 residues. The germline V gene has CDR1 SEHNR and CDR2 FQNEAQ (reference sequence). The CDR3 sequence is CASSLWDSYEQYF. The CDR3 DNA follows: TGTGCCAGCAGCTTGTGGGACAGCTACGAGCAGTACTTC.